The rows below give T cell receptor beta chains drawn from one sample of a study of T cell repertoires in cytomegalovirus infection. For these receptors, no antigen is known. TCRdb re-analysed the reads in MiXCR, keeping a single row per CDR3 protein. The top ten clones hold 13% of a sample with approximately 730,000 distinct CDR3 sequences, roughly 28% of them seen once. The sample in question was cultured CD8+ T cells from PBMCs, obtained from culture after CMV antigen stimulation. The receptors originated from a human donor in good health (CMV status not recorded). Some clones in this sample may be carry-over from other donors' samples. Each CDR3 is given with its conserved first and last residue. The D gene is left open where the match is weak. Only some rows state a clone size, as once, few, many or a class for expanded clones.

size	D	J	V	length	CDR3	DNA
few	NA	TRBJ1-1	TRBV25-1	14	CASSDGTGSSEAFF	TGTGCCAGCAGTGATGGAACAGGGTCAAGTGAAGCTTTCTTT
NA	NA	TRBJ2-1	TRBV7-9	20	CASSLIRPGGELLSYNEQFF	TGTGCCAGCAGCTTAATTAGGCCGGGGGGCGAACTCTTGTCCTACAATGAGCAGTTCTTC
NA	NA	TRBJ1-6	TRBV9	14	CASSATGLNSPLHF	TGTGCCAGCAGCGCCACAGGGTTGAATTCACCCCTCCACTTT
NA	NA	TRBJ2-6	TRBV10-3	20	CAISESSHRDLPSGANVLTF	TGTGCCATCAGTGAGTCTTCCCACAGGGACCTTCCTTCTGGGGCCAACGTCCTGACTTTC
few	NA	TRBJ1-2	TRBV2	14	CASSDHLPNYGYTF	TGTGCCAGCAGTGATCACCTTCCTAACTATGGCTACACCTTC
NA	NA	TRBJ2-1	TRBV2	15	CASRADEGDSNEQFF	TGTGCCAGCAGGGCGGACGAGGGGGACTCCAATGAGCAGTTCTTC
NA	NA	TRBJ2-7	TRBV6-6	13	CASSYSSQIEQYF	TGTGCCAGCAGTTACTCTTCCCAGATCGAGCAGTACTTC
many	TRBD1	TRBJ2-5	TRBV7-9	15	CASSSTGMSQETQYF	TGTGCCAGCAGCTCGACAGGGATGTCCCAAGAGACCCAGTACTTC
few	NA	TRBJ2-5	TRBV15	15	CATSRDREREETQYF	TGTGCCACCAGCAGAGATAGGGAGAGGGAAGAGACCCAGTACTTC
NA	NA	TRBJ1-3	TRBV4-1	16	CASSLGARDPGNTIYF	TGCGCCAGCAGCCTTGGGGCCAGGGACCCTGGAAACACCATATATTTT
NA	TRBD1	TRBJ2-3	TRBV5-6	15	CASSLGQGWTDTQYF	TGTGCCAGCAGCTTGGGACAGGGTTGGACAGATACGCAGTATTTT
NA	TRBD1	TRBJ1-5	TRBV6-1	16	CASRRSGGNSNQPQHF	TGTGCCAGCAGGCGATCAGGGGGAAATAGCAATCAGCCCCAGCATTTT
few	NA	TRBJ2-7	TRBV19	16	CASSSLGTSNGYEQYF	TGTGCCAGTAGCTCACTGGGGACCTCGAACGGCTACGAGCAGTACTTC
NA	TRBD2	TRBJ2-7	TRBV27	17	CASSPLGRAGGIYEQYF	TGTGCCAGCAGTCCCCTGGGTAGAGCGGGGGGAATCTACGAGCAGTACTTC
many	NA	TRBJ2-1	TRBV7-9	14	CASSLARPNNEQFF	TGTGCCAGCAGCTTAGCGAGGCCTAACAATGAGCAGTTCTTC